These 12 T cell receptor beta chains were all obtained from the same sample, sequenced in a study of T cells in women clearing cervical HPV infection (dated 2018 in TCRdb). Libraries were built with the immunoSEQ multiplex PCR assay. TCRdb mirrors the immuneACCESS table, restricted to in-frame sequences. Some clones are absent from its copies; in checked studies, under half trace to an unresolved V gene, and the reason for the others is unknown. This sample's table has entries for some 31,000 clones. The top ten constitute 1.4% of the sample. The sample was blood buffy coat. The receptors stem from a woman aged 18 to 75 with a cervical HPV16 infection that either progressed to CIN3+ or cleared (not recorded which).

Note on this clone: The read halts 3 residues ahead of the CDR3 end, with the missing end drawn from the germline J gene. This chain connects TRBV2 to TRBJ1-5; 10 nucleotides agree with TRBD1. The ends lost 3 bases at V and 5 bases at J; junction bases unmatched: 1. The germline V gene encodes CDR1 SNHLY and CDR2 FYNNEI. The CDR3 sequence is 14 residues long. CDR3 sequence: CASSEGQGYQPQHF. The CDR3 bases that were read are TGTGCCAGCAGTGAGGGACAGGGGTATCAGCCC.

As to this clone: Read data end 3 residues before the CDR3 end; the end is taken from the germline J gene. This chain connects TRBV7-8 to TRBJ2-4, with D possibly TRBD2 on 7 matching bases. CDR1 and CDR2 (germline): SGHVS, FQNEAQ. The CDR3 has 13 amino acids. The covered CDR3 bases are TGTGCCAGCAGCACCGGACTAGGGGGGGAT. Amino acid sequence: CASSTGLGGD. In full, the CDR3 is CASSTGLGGDQYF.

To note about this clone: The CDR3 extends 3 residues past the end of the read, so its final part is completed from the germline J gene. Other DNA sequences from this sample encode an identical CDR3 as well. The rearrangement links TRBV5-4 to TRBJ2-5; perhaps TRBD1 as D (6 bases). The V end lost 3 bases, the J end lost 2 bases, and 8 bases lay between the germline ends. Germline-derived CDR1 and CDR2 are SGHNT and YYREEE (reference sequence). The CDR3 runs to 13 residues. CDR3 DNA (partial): TGTGCCAGCAGCTGGGGGCCTCAAGAGACC. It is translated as CASSWGPQET. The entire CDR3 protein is CASSWGPQETQYF.

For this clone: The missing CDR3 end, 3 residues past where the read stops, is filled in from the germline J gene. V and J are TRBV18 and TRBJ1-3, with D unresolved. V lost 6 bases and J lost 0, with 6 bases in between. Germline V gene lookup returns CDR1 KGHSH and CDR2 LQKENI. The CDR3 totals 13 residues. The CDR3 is CASSQSSGNTIYF. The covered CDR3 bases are TGTGCCAGCTCCCAGTCCTCTGGAAACACC.

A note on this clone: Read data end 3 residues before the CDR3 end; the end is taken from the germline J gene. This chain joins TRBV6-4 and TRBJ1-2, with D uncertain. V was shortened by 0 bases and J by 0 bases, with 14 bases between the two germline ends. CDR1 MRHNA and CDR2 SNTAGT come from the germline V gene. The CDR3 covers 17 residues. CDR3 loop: CASSDSAFGRTNYGYTF. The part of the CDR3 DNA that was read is TGTGCCAGCAGTGACTCGGCGTTTGGCAGGACTAACTATGGC.

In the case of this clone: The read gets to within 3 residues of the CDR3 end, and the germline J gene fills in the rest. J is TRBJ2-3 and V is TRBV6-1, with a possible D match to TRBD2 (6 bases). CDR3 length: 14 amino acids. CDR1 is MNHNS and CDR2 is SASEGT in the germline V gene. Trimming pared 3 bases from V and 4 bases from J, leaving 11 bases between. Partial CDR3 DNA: TGTGCCAGCAGTGAGGGACTCTTTCCAGATACG. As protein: CASSEGLFPDT. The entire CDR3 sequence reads CASSEGLFPDTQYF.

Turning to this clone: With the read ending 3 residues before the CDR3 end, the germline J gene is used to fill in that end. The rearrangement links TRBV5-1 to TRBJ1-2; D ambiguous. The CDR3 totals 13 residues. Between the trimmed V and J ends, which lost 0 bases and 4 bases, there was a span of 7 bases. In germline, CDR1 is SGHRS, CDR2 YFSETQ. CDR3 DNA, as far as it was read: TGCGCCAGCAGCTTGGAGGCAGTCTATGGC. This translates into CASSLEAVYG. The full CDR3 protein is CASSLEAVYGYTF.

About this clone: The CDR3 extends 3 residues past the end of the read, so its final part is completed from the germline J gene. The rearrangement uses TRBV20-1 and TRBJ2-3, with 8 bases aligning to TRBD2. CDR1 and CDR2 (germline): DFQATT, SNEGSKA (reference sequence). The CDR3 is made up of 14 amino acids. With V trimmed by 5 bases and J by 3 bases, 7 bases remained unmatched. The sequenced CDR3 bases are TGCAGTGCTTTTTCGGGGGGGTTTACAGATACG. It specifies CSAFSGGFTDT. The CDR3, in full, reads CSAFSGGFTDTQYF.

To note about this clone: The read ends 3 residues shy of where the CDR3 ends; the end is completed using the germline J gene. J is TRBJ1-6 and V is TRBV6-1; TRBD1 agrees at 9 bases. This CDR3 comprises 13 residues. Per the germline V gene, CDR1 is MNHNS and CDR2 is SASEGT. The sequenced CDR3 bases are TGTGCCAGCAGTGAGGGGGACAGGGCGCCC. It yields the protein CASSEGDRAP. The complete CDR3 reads CASSEGDRAPLHF.

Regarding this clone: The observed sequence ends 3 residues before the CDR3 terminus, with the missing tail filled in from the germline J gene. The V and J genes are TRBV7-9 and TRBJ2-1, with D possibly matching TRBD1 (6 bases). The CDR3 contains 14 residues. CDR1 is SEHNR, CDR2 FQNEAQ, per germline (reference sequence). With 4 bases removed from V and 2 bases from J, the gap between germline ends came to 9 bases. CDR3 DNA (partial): TGTGCCAGCAGCTCGGACAGCCCCTACAATGAG. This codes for CASSSDSPYNE. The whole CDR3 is CASSSDSPYNEQFF.

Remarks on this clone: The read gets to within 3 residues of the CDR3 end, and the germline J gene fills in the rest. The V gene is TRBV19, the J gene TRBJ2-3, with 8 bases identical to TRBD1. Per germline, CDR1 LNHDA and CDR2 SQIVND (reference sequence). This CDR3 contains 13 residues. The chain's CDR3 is CASSRENRGAQYF. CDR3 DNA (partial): TGTGCCAGTAGTAGGGAAAACAGGGGGGCG.

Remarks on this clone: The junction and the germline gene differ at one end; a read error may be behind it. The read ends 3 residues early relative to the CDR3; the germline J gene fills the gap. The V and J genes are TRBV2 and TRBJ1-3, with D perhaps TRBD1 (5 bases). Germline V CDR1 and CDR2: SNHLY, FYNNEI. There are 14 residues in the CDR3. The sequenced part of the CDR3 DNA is TGTGCCAGCAGGCTCAGGGTTTCTGGAAACACG. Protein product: CASRLRVSGNT. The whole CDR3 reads CASRLRVSGNTIYF. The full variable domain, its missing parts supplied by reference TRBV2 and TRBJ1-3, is EPEVTQTPSHQVTQMGQEVILRCVPISNHLYFYWYRQILGQKVEFLVSFYNNEISEKSEIFDDQFSVERPDGSNFTLKIRSTKLEDSAMYFCASRLRVSGNTIYFGEGSWLTVV.